The sequence of this T cell receptor beta chain was determined in a study of T cell responses to AZD1222 COVID-19 vaccine. Some clones are missing from TCRdb's copy, which holds only in-frame ones; the method was immunoSEQ multiplex PCR. The data show roughly 130,000 clones, with 75% to 90% seen just once and approximately 3.1% held by the top ten. As for this clone: Its target is unknown.

The CDR3 covers 22 residues. The germline V gene encodes CDR1 WNHNN and CDR2 SYGVQD (reference sequence). Trimming took 4 bases from V and 1 from J; bases not matched to a gene: 23. Study-wide findings and caveats: Across spike, vaccine-associated CD4 TCRs were found, dominant at 160-218 and 743-854. Spike-specific TCRs gained breadth and depth after people received two AZD1222 doses.

The starting material was peripheral blood, obtained on day 0 of AZD1222 vaccination. This clonotype was obtained from an adult in good health. This chain uses TRBV10-1 with TRBJ2-7; TRBD2 matches 12 bases. CDR3 region: CASSALPRRGRTSGDVSYEQYF. The CDR3 DNA sequence: TGCGCCAGCAGTGCGCTTCCTAGGAGGGGAAGGACTAGCGGGGATGTGTCCTACGAGCAGTACTTC.